The 2 T cell receptor beta chains below all came from one sample that was sequenced in a study of T cell repertoires in cytomegalovirus infection. TCRdb ran MiXCR on the reads and lists one entry per CDR3 protein. Among some 900,000 distinct CDR3 sequences listed, about 33% were seen once. These receptors' targets are unknown. This material consisted of cultured CD8+ T cells from PBMCs, taken from culture after CMV antigen stimulation. The receptors were sampled from a human donor in good health (CMV status not recorded). Some clones in this sample may be carry-over from other donors' samples.

This clonotype has more than one count but fewer than ten. V gene TRBV19 combines with J gene TRBJ2-1; D might be TRBD1 or TRBD2, each matching 5 bases. The CDR3 totals 12 residues. V dropped 6 bases and J dropped 6 bases, with 9 bases sitting between them. CDR1 LNHDA and CDR2 SQIVND come from the germline V gene (reference sequence). In DNA, the CDR3 is TGTGCCAGTAGAAATGGGGGCAATGAGCAGTTCTTC. This sequence encodes CASRNGGNEQFF.

This clonotype was seen many times. This chain uses TRBV7-2 with TRBJ2-1; no clear D gene. The germline CDR1 and CDR2 sequences are SGHTA and FQGNSA. CDR3 length: 14 amino acids. The ends were cut back, 0 bases at V and 1 base at J, with 4 bases in the middle. This CDR3 reads CASSLADSYNEQFF. The CDR3 DNA sequence: TGTGCCAGCAGCTTAGCGGATTCCTACAATGAGCAGTTCTTC. Full variable domain (outside the CDR3, taken from reference TRBV7-2 and TRBJ2-1): GAGVSQSPSNKVTEKGKDVELRCDPISGHTALYWYRQSLGQGLEFLIYFQGNSAPDKSGLPSDRFSAERTGGSVSTLTIQRTQQEDSAVYLCASSLADSYNEQFFGPGTRLTVL.